The rows below give T cell receptor beta chains drawn from one sample of a study of technical replicates of blood from a few donors. Only in-frame clones appear in the TCRdb table, and some are missing; sequencing was by immunoSEQ multiplex PCR. The profile shows approximately 90,000 clones, 95% of them singletons. Sequenced input: T cells isolated from PBMCs. The receptor set was obtained from a human donor in good health. The CDR3 runs from the conserved cysteine through the conserved F or W. Each record gives: V gene, J gene, D gene, clone size, CDR3 protein, CDR3 DNA. D genes are given only for firm matches. Only part of the rows carry a size: once, few, many, or a class if the clone is expanded.

V gene: TRBV5-8
J gene: TRBJ2-5
D gene: .
clone size: .
CDR3 protein: CASRLRGFQETQYF
CDR3 DNA: TGTGCCAGCAGACTTCGGGGTTTTCAAGAGACCCAGTACTTC

V gene: TRBV5-1
J gene: TRBJ1-5
D gene: TRBD1
clone size: .
CDR3 protein: CASSLRQGAQPQHF
CDR3 DNA: TGCGCCAGCAGCTTGAGACAGGGGGCCCAGCCCCAGCATTTT

V gene: TRBV29-1
J gene: TRBJ1-2
D gene: .
clone size: .
CDR3 protein: CSVSLGLANYGYTF
CDR3 DNA: TGCAGCGTTTCCCTAGGACTGGCCAACTATGGCTACACCTTC

V gene: TRBV11-2
J gene: TRBJ2-1
D gene: TRBD2
clone size: few
CDR3 protein: CASSLAPPSGSSYNEQFF
CDR3 DNA: TGTGCCAGCAGCTTAGCACCTCCTAGCGGGAGCTCCTACAATGAGCAGTTCTTC

V gene: TRBV6-1
J gene: TRBJ1-2
D gene: TRBD1
clone size: .
CDR3 protein: CASRRQGYGYTF
CDR3 DNA: TGTGCCAGCAGGAGACAGGGGTATGGCTACACCTTC

V gene: TRBV29-1
J gene: TRBJ2-3
D gene: .
clone size: .
CDR3 protein: CSVVRLEHRRKSADTQYF
CDR3 DNA: TGCAGCGTTGTTCGGCTTGAACACAGGAGAAAATCTGCAGATACGCAGTATTTT

V gene: TRBV6-1
J gene: TRBJ1-5
D gene: .
clone size: .
CDR3 protein: CASRSFLNQPQHF
CDR3 DNA: TGTGCCAGCAGGTCCTTCTTAAATCAGCCCCAGCATTTT

V gene: TRBV5-6
J gene: TRBJ2-7
D gene: .
clone size: .
CDR3 protein: CASSLGGTPYEQYF
CDR3 DNA: TGTGCCAGCAGCTTGGGCGGGACCCCCTACGAGCAGTACTTC

V gene: TRBV7-9
J gene: TRBJ2-7
D gene: .
clone size: .
CDR3 protein: CASSLVMGGPAYEQYF
CDR3 DNA: TGTGCCAGCAGCTTAGTCATGGGGGGTCCCGCCTACGAGCAGTACTTC

V gene: TRBV5-1
J gene: TRBJ2-3
D gene: TRBD1
clone size: .
CDR3 protein: CASSLMSGRGRADTQYF
CDR3 DNA: TGCGCCAGCAGCTTGATGTCGGGCAGGGGGCGCGCAGATACGCAGTATTTT

V gene: TRBV6-1
J gene: TRBJ2-7
D gene: .
clone size: once
CDR3 protein: CASSGSGLRSSYEQYF
CDR3 DNA: TGTGCCAGCAGTGGATCGGGACTCCGTAGCTCCTACGAGCAGTACTTC

V gene: TRBV5-1
J gene: TRBJ2-7
D gene: TRBD1
clone size: .
CDR3 protein: CASSGGQLSVYEQYF
CDR3 DNA: TGCGCCAGCAGCGGGGGACAGTTAAGTGTCTACGAGCAGTACTTC

V gene: TRBV4-2
J gene: TRBJ1-2
D gene: .
clone size: .
CDR3 protein: CASSQDWGVGYGYTF
CDR3 DNA: TGTGCCAGCAGCCAAGATTGGGGAGTTGGGTATGGCTACACCTTC

V gene: TRBV6-5
J gene: TRBJ1-2
D gene: TRBD1
clone size: .
CDR3 protein: CASSYLGQGYGYTF
CDR3 DNA: TGTGCCAGCAGTTACTTGGGACAGGGGTATGGCTACACCTTC

V gene: TRBV6-5
J gene: TRBJ2-2
D gene: TRBD2
clone size: .
CDR3 protein: CASNDGTSGRAELFF
CDR3 DNA: TGTGCCAGCAACGACGGGACTAGCGGGAGGGCCGAGCTGTTTTTT

V gene: TRBV2
J gene: TRBJ2-1
D gene: .
clone size: .
CDR3 protein: CASRRQEATHEQFF
CDR3 DNA: TGTGCCAGCAGACGACAGGAGGCAACCCATGAGCAGTTCTTC

V gene: TRBV28
J gene: TRBJ2-2
D gene: TRBD2
clone size: .
CDR3 protein: CASSFRGGAYAGELFF
CDR3 DNA: TGTGCCAGCAGCTTTCGGGGGGGGGCTTACGCCGGGGAGCTGTTTTTT

V gene: TRBV5-4
J gene: TRBJ2-1
D gene: TRBD2
clone size: .
CDR3 protein: CASSSRLAGGYNEQFF
CDR3 DNA: TGTGCCAGCAGCTCCCGACTAGCGGGAGGGTACAATGAGCAGTTCTTC

V gene: TRBV6-5
J gene: TRBJ2-3
D gene: .
clone size: .
CDR3 protein: CASSYSSTGADTQYF
CDR3 DNA: TGTGCCAGCAGTTACTCGAGTACAGGCGCAGATACGCAGTATTTT

V gene: TRBV12-2
J gene: TRBJ1-2
D gene: .
clone size: .
CDR3 protein: CASRSLWAACYGYTF
CDR3 DNA: TGTGCAAGTCGCTCCCTATGGGCAGCCTGCTATGGCTACACCTTC

V gene: TRBV27
J gene: TRBJ2-3
D gene: TRBD2
clone size: .
CDR3 protein: CASSPPPDLAGPYTQYF
CDR3 DNA: TGTGCCAGCAGTCCCCCCCCTGACCTAGCGGGACCTTATACGCAGTATTTT

V gene: TRBV29-1
J gene: TRBJ1-2
D gene: TRBD1
clone size: .
CDR3 protein: CSTPGTGGYGYTF
CDR3 DNA: TGCAGCACCCCCGGGACAGGGGGATATGGCTACACCTTC

V gene: TRBV11-2
J gene: TRBJ1-4
D gene: TRBD1
clone size: once
CDR3 protein: CASSTDRGFTNEKLFF
CDR3 DNA: TGTGCCAGCAGCACGGACAGGGGCTTTACTAATGAAAAACTGTTTTTT

V gene: TRBV19
J gene: TRBJ1-4
D gene: .
clone size: .
CDR3 protein: CASSRDTPSTNEKLFF
CDR3 DNA: TGTGCCAGTAGTAGGGACACGCCGTCAACTAATGAAAAACTGTTTTTT

V gene: TRBV7-8
J gene: TRBJ2-3
D gene: TRBD2
clone size: .
CDR3 protein: CASSLPRGGPGSTDTQYF
CDR3 DNA: TGTGCCAGCAGCTTACCGCGCGGGGGACCGGGGAGCACAGATACGCAGTATTTT

V gene: TRBV6-6
J gene: TRBJ1-3
D gene: TRBD1
clone size: .
CDR3 protein: CASSYGQGSGNTIYF
CDR3 DNA: TGTGCCAGCAGTTACGGACAGGGCTCTGGAAACACCATATATTTT

V gene: TRBV29-1
J gene: TRBJ2-4
D gene: .
clone size: .
CDR3 protein: CSVEGRGEHKNIQYF
CDR3 DNA: TGCAGCGTTGAAGGCCGGGGTGAGCACAAAAACATTCAGTACTTC

V gene: TRBV27
J gene: TRBJ1-3
D gene: .
clone size: .
CDR3 protein: CASSLTASGNTIYF
CDR3 DNA: TGTGCCAGCAGTCTGACAGCCTCTGGAAACACCATATATTTT

V gene: TRBV7-9
J gene: TRBJ1-1
D gene: TRBD1
clone size: .
CDR3 protein: CASSRRDSLEAFF
CDR3 DNA: TGTGCCAGCAGCCGGCGGGACAGCCTTGAAGCTTTCTTT

V gene: TRBV2
J gene: TRBJ2-5
D gene: .
clone size: .
CDR3 protein: CASKIGRGRGQETQYF
CDR3 DNA: TGTGCCAGCAAGATCGGGAGGGGGCGCGGGCAAGAGACCCAGTACTTC

V gene: TRBV5-1
J gene: TRBJ1-4
D gene: TRBD1
clone size: .
CDR3 protein: CASSPTGANEKLFF
CDR3 DNA: TGCGCCAGCAGCCCGACAGGGGCTAATGAAAAACTGTTTTTT

V gene: TRBV6-5
J gene: TRBJ1-2
D gene: .
clone size: .
CDR3 protein: CASSYVPGEGYTF
CDR3 DNA: TGTGCCAGCAGTTACGTCCCGGGAGAGGGCTACACCTTC